This T cell receptor (beta chain) was profiled in a study of blood T cell repertoires in COVID-19. Study summary: Nucleic acid was either cDNA or gDNA, and it came from T cells, B-cell-depleted T cells, or PBMCs.

CDR1 is SEHNR and CDR2 is FQNEAQ in the germline V gene (reference sequence). The ends lost 5 bases at V and 4 bases at J; junction bases unmatched: 6. This CDR3 is 16 amino acids long. Generated by immunoSEQ multiplex PCR, the TCRdb table keeps only in-frame clones and is missing some. The data hold around 250,000 clones, with roughly four fifths observed a single time. Input material: peripheral blood. This TCR came from a woman aged 18-35 years with acute or convalescent COVID-19. The rearrangement uses TRBV7-9 and TRBJ2-2; the match to TRBD1 covers 11 bases. The CDR3 coding sequence is TGTGCCAGCAGCCACGGACAGGGGGCGGGCACCGGGGAGCTGTTTTTT. This gives the protein CASSHGQGAGTGELFF.